Presented here are 13 T cell receptor beta chains from one specimen sequenced in a study of control samples from healthy donors and cancer patients. Clones were read by immunoSEQ multiplex PCR, and TCRdb kept only the in-frame ones, dropping some. The data contain 130,000 or so clones, roughly 89% of them singletons. Sequenced material: PBMCs. These receptors all stem from a man aged 45-65 years with head and neck cancer.

The rearrangement uses TRBV6-4 and TRBJ2-1, with a possible D match to TRBD2 (7 bases). CDR1 and CDR2 (germline): MRHNA, SNTAGT. The CDR3 length is 15 residues. V was shortened by 5 bases and J by 7 bases, with 18 bases between the two germline ends. Written as DNA, the CDR3 is TGTGCCAGCAGTCCCAGTGGGGGGGCCTTAAATGAGCAGTTCTTC. This gives the protein CASSPSGGALNEQFF.

This clone was seen only once. The CDR3 loop reads CASSSHSEPQETQYF. The CDR3, as DNA: TGCGCCAGCAGCTCCCATTCTGAACCGCAAGAGACCCAGTACTTC. The chain is built from TRBV5-1 and TRBJ2-5; D is uncertain. Germline values: CDR1 SGHRS, CDR2 YFSETQ. The germline V and J ends were trimmed by 3 bases and 2 bases, with 14 bases remaining between them. This CDR3 contains 15 residues.

This chain uses TRBV7-9 with TRBJ1-1; no definite D call. The V end was cut by 5 bases, the J end by 2 bases, with 12 bases between. The CDR3 extends over 14 amino acids. Germline V lookup: CDR1 SEHNR, CDR2 FQNEAQ (reference sequence). DNA for the CDR3: TGTGCCAGCAGCCTAACTACCGGCAACACTGAAGCTTTCTTT. Residues: CASSLTTGNTEAFF.

The rearrangement uses TRBV28 and TRBJ2-1; possibly TRBD2 for D (6 bases). The V end lost 4 bases, the J end lost 9 bases, and 13 bases lay between the germline ends. From germline, CDR1 is MDHEN and CDR2 SYDVKM. This CDR3 spans 13 amino acids. The CDR3 DNA sequence: TGTGCCAGCAGTTCTCACCGGGAGTTTGAGCAGTTCTTC. Its translation: CASSSHREFEQFF.

The J gene is TRBJ2-7, the V gene TRBV4-2, with unresolved D. Per germline, CDR1 LGHNA and CDR2 YNFKEQ. Trimming shortened V by 1 base and J by 1 base, and 11 bases separated the two germline ends. The CDR3 totals 15 residues. CDR3 loop: CASSQALGGSYEQYF. For the CDR3, the DNA is TGTGCCAGCAGCCAAGCTTTAGGCGGTTCCTACGAGCAGTACTTC.

V is TRBV15 and J is TRBJ1-4, with unresolved D. CDR1 and CDR2 (germline): LNHNV, YYDKDF (reference sequence). V was shortened by 0 bases and J by 4 bases, with 9 bases between the two germline ends. The CDR3 extends over 15 amino acids. The CDR3 DNA reads TGTGCCACCAGCAGAGATATATGGGATAATGAAAAACTGTTTTTT. It codes for CATSRDIWDNEKLFF.

J is TRBJ2-3 and V is TRBV12-3 or TRBV12-4; D perhaps matches TRBD2 (5 bases). This CDR3 contains 13 residues. The V end lost 5 bases, the J end lost 4 bases, and 10 bases lay between the germline ends. In nucleotides, the CDR3 is TGTGCCAGCAGTCCAATGAGGGCAGATACGCAGTATTTT. This gives the protein CASSPMRADTQYF.

The chain uses TRBV28 and TRBJ2-7; possible D gene TRBD2, 6 bases. The germline gives CDR1 MDHEN, CDR2 SYDVKM. V dropped 7 bases and J dropped 0 bases, with 13 bases sitting between them. The CDR3 length is 14 residues. The CDR3 loop is CASITPGLSYEQYF. In nucleotides, the CDR3 is TGTGCCAGCATAACTCCGGGACTCTCCTACGAGCAGTACTTC.

The chain recombines TRBV30 with TRBJ2-3; possibly TRBD1 or TRBD2 for D (5 bases each). V lost 3 bases and J 8 bases, leaving 18 bases between the germline ends. Germline V CDR1 and CDR2: GTSNPN, SVGIG (reference sequence). The CDR3 has 14 residues. Written as DNA, the CDR3 is TGTGCCTGGAGGAGGTTAGCAGGTGGGGGTACGCAGTATTTT. This sequence encodes CAWRRLAGGGTQYF.

This chain uses TRBV9 with TRBJ2-5, with TRBD2 matching over 7 bases. Trimming took 4 bases from V and 0 from J; bases not matched to a gene: 3. CDR1 and CDR2 (germline): SGDLS, YYNGEE. The CDR3 extends over 14 amino acids. CDR3 nucleotides: TGTGCCAGCAGCATGCGGGAGTACCAAGAGACCCAGTACTTC. It encodes CASSMREYQETQYF.

The chain links TRBV4-1 to TRBJ2-5; TRBD1 aligns across 7 bases. This CDR3 spans 16 amino acids. J lost 2 bases, V lost 0 bases, and 6 bases had no gene match. CDR1 and CDR2 (germline): MGHRA, YSYEKL. CDR3 nucleotides: TGCGCCAGCAGCCAAGATACAGGGGCGGGTCAAGAGACCCAGTACTTC. It is translated as CASSQDTGAGQETQYF.

CDR3 region: CASSDSSAGGGELFF. The CDR3 DNA is TGTGCCAGCAGTGACTCCTCGGCTGGGGGCGGGGAGCTGTTTTTT. The chain combines TRBV6-4 with TRBJ2-2; D is tentatively TRBD1 or TRBD2 (5 bases each). The CDR3 length is 15 residues. V was trimmed by 0 bases and J by 7 bases, leaving 12 bases between them. CDR1 is MRHNA, CDR2 SNTAGT, per germline.

This sequence joins TRBV7-2 and TRBJ2-7; 12 bases align to TRBD2. The J segment lost 0 bases and the V segment lost 5 bases, leaving 2 bases of the junction unmatched. The CDR3 runs 15 residues. In germline, CDR1 is SGHTA, CDR2 FQGNSA. This chain's CDR3 is CASSVTSGSSYEQYF. The CDR3 region has the DNA TGTGCCAGCAGCGTGACTAGCGGGAGCTCCTACGAGCAGTACTTC. The variable domain in full, with the rest retrieved from reference TRBV7-2 and TRBJ2-7, is GAGVSQSPSNKVTEKGKDVELRCDPISGHTALYWYRQSLGQGLEFLIYFQGNSAPDKSGLPSDRFSAERTGGSVSTLTIQRTQQEDSAVYLCASSVTSGSSYEQYFGPGTRLTVT.